This T cell receptor (beta chain) was captured in a study of OX40 agonist ivuxolimab in advanced cancers. Background on the study: Patients received ivuxolimab, an agonistic anti-OX40 (CD134) antibody. Of the participants, 40% had some prior anti-PD-1, anti-PD-L1 or anti-CTLA-4 therapy, which was allowed.

The table came from immunoSEQ multiplex PCR; TCRdb's copy has only in-frame clones and leaves some out. This table holds about 79,000 clones, about 85% found once. The receptor was derived from an adult with an advanced solid tumor such as melanoma, head and neck, liver or kidney cancer. The source material was CD4+ or CD8+ T cells sorted from blood, sampled in a trial of the OX40 agonist ivuxolimab.

The CDR3 bases are TGTGCCAGCAGCTTGGACAGGGGATACGAGCAGTACTTC. Amino acids: CASSLDRGYEQYF. V gene TRBV5-5 combines with J gene TRBJ2-7, with 7 bases matching TRBD1. Per germline, CDR1 SGHKS and CDR2 YYEKEE (reference sequence). The CDR3 is 13 amino acids. The V gene end was trimmed by 0 bases and the J gene end by 4 bases; junction bases not matched to a gene: 1. Full variable domain (remainder filled in from reference TRBV5-5 and TRBJ2-7): DAGVTQSPTHLIKTRGQQVTLRCSPISGHKSVSWYQQVLGQGPQFIFQYYEKEERGRGNFPDRFSARQFPNYSSELNVNALLLGDSALYLCASSLDRGYEQYFGPGTRLTVT.